Listed below are T cell receptor beta chains from one sample, sequenced in a study of blood T cell repertoires in COVID-19. Here immunoSEQ multiplex PCR was the method, and the copy in TCRdb shows in-frame clones only, minus some. The repertoire includes 87,000 or so clones, about 90% of them detected once, and roughly 6.8% sits in the top ten. Material for sequencing was peripheral blood. The receptors shown here come from a human donor with acute or convalescent COVID-19. The donor label of this sample is uncertain. CDR3s include the opening cysteine and the closing phenylalanine or tryptophan. Fields, in order: V gene, D gene, J gene, clone size, CDR3 protein, CDR3 DNA. The D gene is left open where the match is weak. The size of a clone is reported for some rows only, either as once, few or many, or as a class for expanded clones.

TRBV5-1	-	TRBJ2-2	-	CASSLAGELFF	TGCGCCAGCAGCTTGGCTGGGGAGCTGTTTTTT
TRBV5-4	TRBD1	TRBJ1-2	-	CASSLGDRGGPGYTF	TGTGCCAGCAGCTTGGGGGACAGGGGCGGTCCAGGCTACACCTTC
TRBV6-5	TRBD2	TRBJ2-7	-	CASRRGRGVYEQYF	TGTGCCAGCAGGCGCGGGCGGGGGGTCTACGAGCAGTACTTC
TRBV11-3	-	TRBJ2-7	-	CASIGRDYEQYF	TGTGCCAGCATCGGGCGGGACTACGAGCAGTACTTC
TRBV10-2	-	TRBJ1-1	-	CASSPGAANTEAFF	TGCGCCAGCAGCCCAGGGGCGGCGAACACTGAAGCTTTCTTT
TRBV7-2	-	TRBJ1-2	once	CASSLWGDTAGSYGYTF	TGTGCCAGCAGCTTATGGGGAGATACAGCGGGCTCATATGGCTACACCTTC
TRBV21-1	-	TRBJ1-2	-	CASSAQNNYGYTF	TGTGCCAGCAGCGCACAGAATAACTATGGCTACACCTTC
TRBV5-1	-	TRBJ1-1	-	CASSKTDRNTEAFF	TGCGCCAGCAGCAAGACGGACAGGAACACTGAAGCTTTCTTT
TRBV12-3/TRBV12-4	-	TRBJ1-2	-	CASITGQNYGYTF	TGTGCCAGCATTACAGGACAGAACTATGGCTACACCTTC
TRBV9	-	TRBJ1-3	few	CASSVAGLPGYSGNTIYF	TGTGCCAGCAGCGTAGCGGGACTCCCAGGGTACTCTGGAAACACCATATATTTT
TRBV29-1	TRBD1	TRBJ2-1	-	CSVEPPDRGGEQFF	TGCAGCGTTGAACCCCCGGACAGGGGAGGTGAGCAGTTCTTC
TRBV28	-	TRBJ1-2	-	CASSHLRDGYTF	TGTGCCAGCAGTCACCTTCGGGATGGCTACACCTTC
TRBV19	TRBD1	TRBJ1-4	-	CASSIQGAGEKLFF	TGTGCCAGTAGTATACAGGGGGCAGGTGAAAAACTGTTTTTT
TRBV11-2	TRBD2	TRBJ2-7	-	CASSRRLASSYEQYF	TGTGCCAGCAGTCGAAGACTAGCTTCCTCCTACGAGCAGTACTTC
TRBV5-4	TRBD1	TRBJ1-2	few	CASSLAGQGAAYGYTF	TGTGCCAGCAGCTTGGCCGGGCAGGGGGCGGCCTATGGCTACACCTTC
TRBV20-1	-	TRBJ1-1	-	CSATGDTEAFF	TGCAGTGCTACAGGGGACACTGAAGCTTTCTTT
TRBV5-1	TRBD1	TRBJ2-5	-	CASTPGPGGRETQYF	TGCGCCAGCACCCCCGGGCCAGGGGGCAGAGAGACCCAGTACTTC
TRBV28	TRBD1	TRBJ2-2	-	CASTGTGLAGELFF	TGTGCCAGCACCGGGACAGGTCTGGCCGGGGAGCTGTTTTTT
TRBV6-5	-	TRBJ1-2	-	CASSQTHNYGYTF	TGTGCCAGCAGTCAGACACATAACTATGGCTACACCTTC
TRBV13	-	TRBJ1-2	-	CASSTDTANYGYTF	TGTGCCAGCAGCACCGACACGGCTAACTATGGCTACACCTTC
TRBV19	-	TRBJ1-1	-	CASRKTGTVNTEAFF	TGTGCCAGTAGGAAAACAGGAACGGTGAACACTGAAGCTTTCTTT
TRBV6-5	-	TRBJ2-7	-	CASSRLETYEQYF	TGTGCCAGCAGCAGACTGGAAACCTACGAGCAGTACTTC
TRBV28	TRBD1	TRBJ1-6	few	CASSFSGTGSRTLHF	TGTGCCAGCAGTTTCTCCGGGACAGGGTCTAGAACCCTCCACTTT
TRBV7-2	-	TRBJ2-2	once	CASSLATGTGELFF	TGTGCCAGCAGCTTAGCTACGGGTACCGGGGAGCTGTTTTTT
TRBV23-1	-	TRBJ1-5	-	CASSQREKSYSNQPQHF	TGCGCCAGCAGTCAAAGGGAGAAAAGTTATAGCAATCAGCCCCAGCATTTT
TRBV27	TRBD2	TRBJ2-1	-	CASSSVAGGHNEQFF	TGTGCCAGCAGTTCGGTAGCGGGGGGGCACAATGAGCAGTTCTTC
TRBV2	TRBD1	TRBJ2-7	-	CASTGDRNEQYF	TGTGCCAGCACGGGGGACAGGAACGAGCAGTACTTC
TRBV7-9	-	TRBJ2-5	-	CASSLALGEVETQYF	TGTGCCAGCAGCTTAGCGCTGGGGGAGGTGGAGACCCAGTACTTC
TRBV6-2/TRBV6-3	-	TRBJ2-1	-	CASSYGGRQGNSNEQFF	TGTGCCAGCAGTTACGGGGGCCGGCAGGGGAATTCAAATGAGCAGTTCTTC
TRBV7-2	TRBD1	TRBJ2-3	few	CASTPGQGSDTQYF	TGTGCCAGTACTCCGGGACAGGGGTCAGATACGCAGTATTTT
TRBV30	-	TRBJ2-5	once	CAWSAGLGYQETQYF	TGTGCCTGGAGTGCAGGGCTGGGGTACCAAGAGACCCAGTACTTC
TRBV5-1	TRBD1	TRBJ2-2	once	CASSPYGQGAGELFF	TGCGCCAGCAGCCCATACGGACAGGGGGCAGGGGAGCTGTTTTTT
TRBV2	-	TRBJ1-2	-	CASSKGPPSYGYTF	TGTGCCAGCAGTAAGGGGCCGCCCAGCTATGGCTACACCTTC
TRBV3-1/TRBV3-2	-	TRBJ2-5	-	CASSQDNEETQYF	TGTGCCAGCAGCCAAGATAATGAAGAGACCCAGTACTTC
TRBV28	TRBD1	TRBJ1-5	-	CASSLPQGAAALNQPQHF	TGTGCCAGCAGTTTACCCCAGGGGGCGGCCGCCCTGAATCAGCCCCAGCATTTT
TRBV27	-	TRBJ2-7	few	CASSPTHLGGVEQYF	TGTGCCAGCAGTCCTACGCATCTGGGGGGAGTCGAGCAGTACTTC
TRBV6-5	-	TRBJ2-1	-	CASSYSTGNEQFF	TGTGCCAGCAGTTACTCGACGGGAAATGAGCAGTTCTTC
TRBV28	TRBD1	TRBJ1-3	-	CASRRTGGGNTIYF	TGTGCCAGCAGAAGGACAGGGGGCGGAAACACCATATATTTT
TRBV6-5	TRBD1	TRBJ1-5	-	CASGHGQGGQPQHF	TGTGCCAGCGGCCATGGACAGGGAGGCCAGCCCCAGCATTTT
TRBV30	TRBD1	TRBJ2-7	-	CAWDAGTGTEQYF	TGTGCCTGGGACGCCGGGACAGGGACCGAGCAGTACTTC
TRBV25-1	-	TRBJ1-6	-	CASSFSQPNSPLHF	TGTGCCAGCAGTTTCTCACAGCCAAATTCACCCCTCCACTTT
TRBV18	TRBD1	TRBJ2-4	-	CASSPPSGGGRKNIQYF	TGTGCCAGCTCACCCCCCTCAGGGGGTGGGCGGAAAAACATTCAGTACTTC
TRBV6-6	-	TRBJ2-7	-	CASSSQRDIQEQYF	TGTGCCAGCAGTTCCCAGCGGGACATCCAGGAGCAGTACTTC
TRBV7-2	-	TRBJ1-1	-	CASSIPTGGTEAFF	TGTGCCAGCAGCATCCCGACAGGTGGGACTGAAGCTTTCTTT
TRBV11-3	-	TRBJ2-3	-	CASSPGGWTDTQYF	TGTGCCAGCAGCCCCGGCGGGTGGACAGATACGCAGTATTTT
TRBV30	TRBD2	TRBJ2-5	-	CAWTAGLPGLAVQETQYF	TGTGCCTGGACCGCTGGGCTCCCGGGACTAGCCGTCCAAGAGACCCAGTACTTC
TRBV29-1	-	TRBJ2-1	-	CSGSSGFEQFF	TGCAGCGGGAGTTCGGGTTTCGAGCAGTTCTTC